This is a list of T cell receptor beta chains from one sample in a study of breast tumors, draining lymph nodes, adjacent tissues. TCRdb used MiXCR to reprocess the multiplex PCR reads, holding one entry per CDR3 protein. The sample lists 100,000 to 150,000 distinct CDR3 sequences, 15% to 20% seen once, with less than 4.5% in the top ten. Input material: axillary lymph node tissue. The receptor source for this set is a female donor with breast cancer. Some clones in this sample may be carry-over from other donors' samples. Each CDR3 is given with its conserved first and last residue. A D gene is named only where the DNA matches it firmly. Some rows have no size entry. The others give once, few or many, or a class for an expanded clone.

D gene: -; J gene: TRBJ2-2; V gene: TRBV7-9; clone size: many; CDR3 protein: CASSLTANTGELFF; CDR3 DNA: TGTGCCAGCAGCTTGACAGCGAACACCGGGGAGCTGTTTTTT
D gene: -; J gene: TRBJ1-5; V gene: TRBV4-1; clone size: many; CDR3 protein: CASSPQVDQPQHF; CDR3 DNA: TGCGCCAGCAGCCCTCAGGTCGATCAGCCCCAGCATTTT
D gene: TRBD1; J gene: TRBJ1-2; V gene: TRBV6-5; clone size: many; CDR3 protein: CASNQRGQGSYTF; CDR3 DNA: TGTGCCAGCAACCAAAGGGGACAGGGGAGCTACACCTTC
D gene: -; J gene: TRBJ2-3; V gene: TRBV6-1; clone size: few; CDR3 protein: CASSESVTDTQYF; CDR3 DNA: TGTGCCAGCAGTGAATCCGTTACGGATACGCAGTATTTT
D gene: -; J gene: TRBJ2-7; V gene: TRBV27; clone size: many; CDR3 protein: CASSLRSTYEQYF; CDR3 DNA: TGTGCCAGCAGCCTACGCTCCACCTACGAGCAGTACTTC
D gene: -; J gene: TRBJ2-5; V gene: TRBV11-2; clone size: many; CDR3 protein: CASSLRPSAEQETQYF; CDR3 DNA: TGTGCCAGCAGCTTAAGACCTAGCGCAGAACAAGAGACCCAGTACTTC
D gene: TRBD1; J gene: TRBJ1-4; V gene: TRBV7-9; clone size: many; CDR3 protein: CASGSRGRGEKLFF; CDR3 DNA: TGTGCCAGCGGTTCCAGGGGGAGGGGTGAAAAACTGTTTTTT
D gene: TRBD2; J gene: TRBJ2-3; V gene: TRBV7-2; clone size: many; CDR3 protein: CASSLAGTSGTTDTQYF; CDR3 DNA: TGTGCCAGCAGCTTAGCGGGGACTAGCGGGACCACAGATACGCAGTATTTT
D gene: -; J gene: TRBJ2-7; V gene: TRBV5-1; clone size: many; CDR3 protein: CASSFGRGLNPGEQYF; CDR3 DNA: TGCGCCAGCAGCTTTGGTAGAGGACTCAACCCGGGTGAGCAGTACTTC
D gene: TRBD1; J gene: TRBJ2-5; V gene: TRBV27; clone size: -; CDR3 protein: CAGSLKGRGQETQYF; CDR3 DNA: TGTGCCGGCAGTTTAAAGGGCAGGGGGCAAGAGACCCAGTACTTC
D gene: TRBD2; J gene: TRBJ2-5; V gene: TRBV5-5; clone size: many; CDR3 protein: CASSVGGAGETQYF; CDR3 DNA: TGTGCCAGCAGCGTCGGGGGGGCCGGGGAGACCCAGTACTTC
D gene: -; J gene: TRBJ1-2; V gene: TRBV19; clone size: many; CDR3 protein: CASSEQQGANYGYTF; CDR3 DNA: TGTGCCAGTAGCGAGCAACAGGGAGCTAACTATGGCTACACCTTC
D gene: -; J gene: TRBJ2-3; V gene: TRBV20-1; clone size: many; CDR3 protein: CSAGEEASTDTQYF; CDR3 DNA: TGCAGTGCGGGCGAGGAAGCTAGCACAGATACGCAGTATTTT
D gene: TRBD2; J gene: TRBJ2-3; V gene: TRBV5-1; clone size: many; CDR3 protein: CASSLAGTSGTDTQYF; CDR3 DNA: TGCGCCAGCAGCTTGGCCGGGACTAGCGGCACAGATACGCAGTATTTT
D gene: -; J gene: TRBJ2-3; V gene: TRBV11-3; clone size: many; CDR3 protein: CASRLQGTDTQYF; CDR3 DNA: TGTGCCAGCAGATTACAGGGCACAGATACGCAGTATTTT
D gene: TRBD1; J gene: TRBJ2-2; V gene: TRBV5-1; clone size: many; CDR3 protein: CASRNWTGSFGELFF; CDR3 DNA: TGCGCCAGCAGAAATTGGACAGGAAGTTTCGGGGAGCTGTTTTTT
D gene: -; J gene: TRBJ2-7; V gene: TRBV6-7; clone size: many; CDR3 protein: CASSSWAPSYEQYF; CDR3 DNA: TGTGCCAGCAGTTCATGGGCACCCTCCTACGAGCAGTACTTC
D gene: -; J gene: TRBJ1-5; V gene: TRBV20-1; clone size: many; CDR3 protein: CSARDTNQPQHF; CDR3 DNA: TGCAGTGCTAGGGACACTAATCAGCCCCAGCATTTT
D gene: -; J gene: TRBJ1-5; V gene: TRBV27; clone size: -; CDR3 protein: CASKAYGQPQHF; CDR3 DNA: TGTGCCAGCAAGGCATACGGTCAGCCCCAGCATTTT
D gene: TRBD2; J gene: TRBJ2-3; V gene: TRBV5-1; clone size: many; CDR3 protein: CASSGLVTDTQYF; CDR3 DNA: TGCGCCAGCAGCGGACTAGTGACAGATACGCAGTATTTT
D gene: TRBD1; J gene: TRBJ1-6; V gene: TRBV4-2; clone size: many; CDR3 protein: CASSPTGGVENSPLHF; CDR3 DNA: TGTGCCAGCAGCCCGACAGGGGGCGTGGAAAATTCACCCCTCCACTTT
D gene: -; J gene: TRBJ2-6; V gene: TRBV6-5; clone size: few; CDR3 protein: CASKAPGSAGANVLTF; CDR3 DNA: TGTGCCAGCAAAGCCCCAGGTAGCGCTGGGGCCAACGTCCTGACTTTC
D gene: -; J gene: TRBJ1-5; V gene: TRBV19; clone size: few; CDR3 protein: CASSIDRGNQPQHF; CDR3 DNA: TGTGCCAGTAGTATAGACAGGGGCAATCAGCCCCAGCATTTT
D gene: -; J gene: TRBJ2-7; V gene: TRBV3-1; clone size: many; CDR3 protein: CASSQVAKSSYEQYF; CDR3 DNA: TGTGCCAGCAGCCAAGTTGCCAAGAGCTCCTACGAGCAGTACTTC
D gene: -; J gene: TRBJ1-3; V gene: TRBV4-2; clone size: many; CDR3 protein: CASSQEWGNTIYF; CDR3 DNA: TGTGCCAGCAGCCAAGAGTGGGGAAACACCATATATTTT
D gene: -; J gene: TRBJ2-3; V gene: TRBV4-1; clone size: many; CDR3 protein: CASSQGVVSGSSTDTQYF; CDR3 DNA: TGCGCCAGCAGCCAAGGCGTAGTGAGCGGGTCTAGCACAGATACGCAGTATTTT
D gene: -; J gene: TRBJ2-3; V gene: TRBV9; clone size: many; CDR3 protein: CASSVVFSDTQYF; CDR3 DNA: TGTGCCAGCAGCGTAGTGTTCTCAGATACGCAGTATTTT
D gene: TRBD1; J gene: TRBJ1-2; V gene: TRBV20-1; clone size: many; CDR3 protein: CSARGAGTGKGVYGYTF; CDR3 DNA: TGCAGTGCTAGAGGGGCAGGGACAGGAAAGGGGGTTTATGGCTACACCTTC
D gene: -; J gene: TRBJ1-2; V gene: TRBV5-1; clone size: few; CDR3 protein: CASSRTFNYGYTF; CDR3 DNA: TGCGCCAGCAGCCGGACGTTTAACTATGGCTACACCTTC
D gene: -; J gene: TRBJ2-1; V gene: TRBV5-1; clone size: many; CDR3 protein: CASSVDRLEGNEQFF; CDR3 DNA: TGCGCCAGCAGCGTTGACAGGCTCGAGGGCAATGAGCAGTTCTTC
D gene: -; J gene: TRBJ2-7; V gene: TRBV2; clone size: many; CDR3 protein: CASKRAGLDLEQYF; CDR3 DNA: TGTGCCAGCAAGAGAGCCGGACTGGATCTCGAGCAGTACTTC
D gene: TRBD2; J gene: TRBJ2-2; V gene: TRBV7-7; clone size: once; CDR3 protein: CASSLGGDEVGELFF; CDR3 DNA: TGTGCTAGCAGCTTGGGAGGGGACGAAGTCGGGGAGCTGTTTTTT
D gene: -; J gene: TRBJ1-2; V gene: TRBV15; clone size: many; CDR3 protein: CATSDRTVNYGYTF; CDR3 DNA: TGTGCCACCAGCGACCGGACAGTAAACTATGGCTACACCTTC
D gene: -; J gene: TRBJ2-1; V gene: TRBV4-1; clone size: many; CDR3 protein: CASSQDPASWVYNEQFF; CDR3 DNA: TGCGCCAGCAGCCAAGATCCGGCTTCCTGGGTATACAATGAGCAGTTCTTC
D gene: -; J gene: TRBJ1-2; V gene: TRBV18; clone size: -; CDR3 protein: CASSPPQTSTNYGYTF; CDR3 DNA: TGTGCCAGCTCACCACCGCAGACCTCTACTAACTATGGCTACACCTTC
D gene: TRBD2; J gene: TRBJ2-3; V gene: TRBV5-1; clone size: many; CDR3 protein: CASSLLAGGGDTQYF; CDR3 DNA: TGCGCCAGCAGCTTGCTAGCGGGGGGTGGAGATACGCAGTATTTT
D gene: -; J gene: TRBJ2-3; V gene: TRBV20-1; clone size: many; CDR3 protein: CSASADISTDTQYF; CDR3 DNA: TGCAGTGCTAGTGCGGATATTAGCACAGATACGCAGTATTTT
D gene: TRBD2; J gene: TRBJ2-4; V gene: TRBV4-1; clone size: few; CDR3 protein: CASRAGLGGDIQYF; CDR3 DNA: TGCGCCAGCAGGGCGGGACTAGGAGGGGACATTCAGTACTTC
D gene: TRBD1; J gene: TRBJ2-7; V gene: TRBV2; clone size: many; CDR3 protein: CASNGQERYEQYF; CDR3 DNA: TGTGCCAGCAACGGACAGGAGAGGTACGAGCAGTACTTC
D gene: -; J gene: TRBJ1-5; V gene: TRBV20-1; clone size: many; CDR3 protein: CSASAPGTAKYSNQPQHF; CDR3 DNA: TGCAGTGCTAGCGCCCCCGGGACGGCAAAATATAGCAATCAGCCCCAGCATTTT
D gene: -; J gene: TRBJ2-7; V gene: TRBV7-6; clone size: many; CDR3 protein: CASSLLGYEQYF; CDR3 DNA: TGTGCCAGCAGCTTACTGGGCTACGAGCAGTACTTC
D gene: TRBD1; J gene: TRBJ1-3; V gene: TRBV7-6; clone size: many; CDR3 protein: CASSLENRGSGNTIYF; CDR3 DNA: TGTGCCAGCAGCTTAGAGAACAGGGGCTCTGGAAACACCATATATTTT
D gene: TRBD1; J gene: TRBJ2-7; V gene: TRBV18; clone size: many; CDR3 protein: CASSSRQGRYEQYF; CDR3 DNA: TGTGCCAGCTCATCTCGACAGGGACGGTACGAGCAGTACTTC
D gene: TRBD1; J gene: TRBJ2-7; V gene: TRBV10-3; clone size: many; CDR3 protein: CAISTGTGVYEQYF; CDR3 DNA: TGTGCCATCAGTACCGGGACAGGGGTCTACGAGCAGTACTTC
D gene: TRBD1; J gene: TRBJ2-1; V gene: TRBV29-1; clone size: many; CDR3 protein: CSLNRGTDEQFF; CDR3 DNA: TGCAGCCTCAACAGGGGGACGGATGAGCAGTTCTTC
D gene: TRBD2; J gene: TRBJ2-5; V gene: TRBV20-1; clone size: few; CDR3 protein: CSASSGGALETQYF; CDR3 DNA: TGCAGTGCTTCTAGCGGGGGGGCCTTAGAGACCCAGTACTTC
D gene: -; J gene: TRBJ1-2; V gene: TRBV7-9; clone size: many; CDR3 protein: CASSLAGTEGGYTF; CDR3 DNA: TGTGCCAGCAGCTTAGCAGGGACCGAAGGGGGCTACACCTTC
D gene: TRBD2; J gene: TRBJ2-1; V gene: TRBV7-3; clone size: many; CDR3 protein: CASSPLASGRRSYNEQFF; CDR3 DNA: TGTGCCAGCAGCCCCCTGGCTAGCGGGAGAAGGTCCTACAATGAGCAGTTCTTC
D gene: -; J gene: TRBJ2-5; V gene: TRBV7-3; clone size: many; CDR3 protein: CASSSKGGETQYF; CDR3 DNA: TGTGCCAGCAGCTCAAAGGGGGGGGAGACCCAGTACTTC
D gene: -; J gene: TRBJ2-3; V gene: TRBV10-3; clone size: many; CDR3 protein: CAISISEDTQYF; CDR3 DNA: TGTGCCATCAGTATAAGTGAAGATACGCAGTATTTT